A selection of T cell receptor beta chains follows, all from one sample in a study of blood T cell repertoires in COVID-19. Clones were sequenced by immunoSEQ multiplex PCR, and TCRdb holds only the in-frame ones, with some missing. The sample carries 140,000 to 150,000 clones, around 90% recorded once. Sequencing input: PBMCs or T cells enriched from blood (not recorded which). The source is a middle-aged woman who had been exposed to COVID-19. Both conserved end residues are part of each CDR3. The order of the fields is D gene, J gene, clone size, V gene, CDR3 DNA, CDR3 protein. The D gene is left open where the match is weak. The size of a clone is reported for some rows only, either as once, few or many, or as a class for expanded clones.

NA | TRBJ2-7 | once | TRBV25-1 | TGTGCCAGCAGTGTTACCGGGCCGGGGAGCAGGAACGAGCAGTACTTC | CASSVTGPGSRNEQYF
TRBD1 | TRBJ1-3 | NA | TRBV7-2 | TGTGCCAGCAGCTCAACAGGGGGACTCGGAAACACCATATATTTT | CASSSTGGLGNTIYF
NA | TRBJ1-4 | few | TRBV12-3/TRBV12-4 | TGTGCCAGCAAGTATCGAGGGGAAAAACTGTTTTTT | CASKYRGEKLFF
TRBD1 | TRBJ1-1 | NA | TRBV5-1 | TGCGCCAGCAGCTTGGCTGGACAGGGGGCTGAAGCTTTCTTT | CASSLAGQGAEAFF
TRBD1 | TRBJ1-1 | NA | TRBV2 | TGTGCCAGCAGTGTACCCTATGACAGGGACGGGGAAGCTTTCTTT | CASSVPYDRDGEAFF
TRBD1 | TRBJ1-3 | NA | TRBV28 | TGTGCCAGCAGTTTAGGGACAGTCTCTGGAAACACCATATATTTT | CASSLGTVSGNTIYF
NA | TRBJ1-5 | NA | TRBV6-6 | TGTGCCAGCAGCTCTCGGACAGTGGATAGCCAGCCCCAGCATTTT | CASSSRTVDSQPQHF
TRBD1 | TRBJ2-1 | NA | TRBV7-3 | TGTGCCAGCAGCCTCCACGGACAGGGGATTGACAATGAGCAGTTCTTC | CASSLHGQGIDNEQFF
NA | TRBJ1-1 | NA | TRBV3-1/TRBV3-2 | TGTGCCAGCAGCCAAGTATTGAACACTGAAGCTTTCTTT | CASSQVLNTEAFF
TRBD2 | TRBJ2-1 | NA | TRBV12-3/TRBV12-4 | TGTGCCAGCAGACGGGGGGGGCAGGATGAGCAGTTCTTC | CASRRGGQDEQFF
NA | TRBJ1-4 | NA | TRBV6-5 | TGTGCCAGCAGTTACTCTCAGGTTAATGAAAAACTGTTTTTT | CASSYSQVNEKLFF
NA | TRBJ2-7 | NA | TRBV29-1 | TGCAGCGTTGAAGGTTCCAGCTACGAGCAGTACTTC | CSVEGSSYEQYF
TRBD1 | TRBJ1-2 | NA | TRBV3-1/TRBV3-2 | TGTGCCAGCAGTCAACAGGGGGATCGCGGCTACACCTTC | CASSQQGDRGYTF
NA | TRBJ1-1 | NA | TRBV10-3 | TGTGCCATCAGTGAGTTTCCGACTAACACTGAAGCTTTCTTT | CAISEFPTNTEAFF
NA | TRBJ1-6 | NA | TRBV6-1 | TGTGCCAGCAGTGTTGGAGGAGGCTCCTATAATTCACCCCTCCACTTT | CASSVGGGSYNSPLHF
TRBD1 | TRBJ1-4 | NA | TRBV29-1 | TGCAGCGTCCGCCCTGAGGGGGCGGGAAAACTGTTTTTT | CSVRPEGAGKLFF
TRBD1 | TRBJ2-7 | NA | TRBV25-1 | TGTGCCACCTCTCGGGACAGGGGACCCTACGAGCAGTACTTC | CATSRDRGPYEQYF
NA | TRBJ1-4 | NA | TRBV5-4 | TGTGCCAGCAGCAACAGGGCAACTAATGAAAAACTGTTTTTT | CASSNRATNEKLFF
NA | TRBJ1-4 | NA | TRBV5-1 | TGCGCCAGCAGCTTGGGGGCACGAGAAAAACTGTTTTTT | CASSLGAREKLFF
NA | TRBJ1-5 | NA | TRBV27 | TGTGCCAGCAGTTTATCTGGCTTCAATCAGCCCCAGCATTTT | CASSLSGFNQPQHF
TRBD1 | TRBJ2-3 | many | TRBV19 | TGTGCCAGTAGTGGGACAGGGGATACGCAGTATTTT | CASSGTGDTQYF
NA | TRBJ1-3 | NA | TRBV11-2 | TGTGCCAGCAGCTCCTCACAGGGTTCTGGAAACACCATATATTTT | CASSSSQGSGNTIYF
NA | TRBJ2-2 | many | TRBV6-6 | TGTGCCAGCAGTTTTAGCGCCACCGGGGAGCTGTTTTTT | CASSFSATGELFF
TRBD2 | TRBJ2-1 | NA | TRBV7-3 | TGTGCCAGCAGCCTCGGGACTAACAATGAGCAGTTCTTC | CASSLGTNNEQFF
TRBD1 | TRBJ1-1 | NA | TRBV10-3 | TGTGCCATCAGTGAGTCGCAGGGGGCGAGCACTGAAGCTTTCTTT | CAISESQGASTEAFF
NA | TRBJ2-7 | NA | TRBV7-8 | TGTGCCAGCAGCCCGAAGACGGGGGAGCAGTACTTC | CASSPKTGEQYF
NA | TRBJ1-2 | NA | TRBV3-1/TRBV3-2 | TGTGCCAGCAGCCAACGGTCTGGACAGAACCTTAACTATGGCTACACCTTC | CASSQRSGQNLNYGYTF
NA | TRBJ2-7 | NA | TRBV19 | TGTGCCAGTCGGAGGTTCCGGACAGACTACGAGCAGTACTTC | CASRRFRTDYEQYF
NA | TRBJ2-7 | NA | TRBV3-1/TRBV3-2 | TGTGCCAGCAGCCAAGATAGAGACTACGAGCAGTACTTC | CASSQDRDYEQYF
NA | TRBJ1-4 | NA | TRBV5-5 | TGTGCCAGCAGCTTGAGGCCCGGACAAGCAACTAATGAAAAACTGTTTTTT | CASSLRPGQATNEKLFF
TRBD1 | TRBJ1-1 | few | TRBV5-6 | TGTGCCAGCAGCAGGACAGGGAGATTAGTGAACACTGAAGCTTTCTTT | CASSRTGRLVNTEAFF
TRBD1 | TRBJ1-3 | NA | TRBV10-3 | TGTGCCATCAGTGAAGGGACAGGGACCCATTCTGGAAACACCATATATTTT | CAISEGTGTHSGNTIYF
TRBD2 | TRBJ2-1 | once | TRBV12-3/TRBV12-4 | TGTGCCAGCAGCCTTAGCGGGGCCCCGCAGTTCTTC | CASSLSGAPQFF
NA | TRBJ2-4 | few | TRBV20-1 | TGCAGTGCTAGTATTTGGCGGGGCAACAAAAACATTCAGTACTTC | CSASIWRGNKNIQYF
NA | TRBJ1-2 | NA | TRBV10-3 | TGTGCCATCAGTGAGTCGAGCGGCTACACCTTC | CAISESSGYTF
NA | TRBJ2-7 | NA | TRBV11-2 | TGTGCCAGCAGCTTAGAGTTTGGCCCCGCCTACGAGCAGTACTTC | CASSLEFGPAYEQYF
NA | TRBJ1-2 | NA | TRBV2 | TGTGCCAGCATTGGGAGCCGAAGTGCTAATGGCTACACCTTC | CASIGSRSANGYTF
NA | TRBJ2-5 | few | TRBV28 | TGTGCCAGCAGTTCCCCCTTCGGAGGGAAGGGTGGAGAGACCCAGTACTTC | CASSSPFGGKGGETQYF
NA | TRBJ2-4 | NA | TRBV25-1 | TGTGCCAGCAGTGAATGGGAGGGGGAAGGAGCCAAAAACATTCAGTACTTC | CASSEWEGEGAKNIQYF
NA | TRBJ1-4 | NA | TRBV25-1 | TGTGCCAGCAGTGATGGTCAGGGGAATGAAAAACTGTTTTTT | CASSDGQGNEKLFF
TRBD2 | TRBJ2-7 | NA | TRBV3-1/TRBV3-2 | TGTGCCAGCAGCCAAGGGAAGGGACTAGCGACTTTCTACGAGCAGTACTTC | CASSQGKGLATFYEQYF
NA | TRBJ2-3 | NA | TRBV7-9 | TGTGCCAGCAGCACTCGACAGGAGTTAAGCACAGATACGCAGTATTTT | CASSTRQELSTDTQYF
NA | TRBJ1-2 | NA | TRBV9 | TGTGCCAGCAGCGTACAGGCAGGGAATAACTATGGCTACACCTTC | CASSVQAGNNYGYTF
NA | TRBJ1-6 | NA | TRBV28 | TGTGCCAGCAGTTTTTTCGCTTGGGAGAGCTCCTATAATTCACCCCTCCACTTT | CASSFFAWESSYNSPLHF
TRBD1 | TRBJ2-7 | NA | TRBV27 | TGTGCCAGCAGTAAACAGGGGCGAACCACCTACGAGCAGTACTTC | CASSKQGRTTYEQYF
NA | TRBJ1-2 | NA | TRBV3-1/TRBV3-2 | TGTGCCAGCAGCCAAGAGCCAGCTAGAAGGGGACAATATGGCTACACCTTC | CASSQEPARRGQYGYTF
NA | TRBJ2-1 | many | TRBV7-9 | TGTGCCAGCAGCTTACAGACAAGGCCCTACAATGAGCAGTTCTTC | CASSLQTRPYNEQFF
TRBD1 | TRBJ1-1 | NA | TRBV5-5 | TGTGCCAGCAGCCAAGACAGGGCGGGGACCACTGAAGCTTTCTTT | CASSQDRAGTTEAFF
TRBD2 | TRBJ2-1 | NA | TRBV19 | TGTGCCAGCCAGCGGGAGGGCCGCAATGAGCAGTTCTTC | CASQREGRNEQFF
NA | TRBJ2-3 | NA | TRBV3-1/TRBV3-2 | TGTGCCAGCAGCCAACGGCGGCTAGACACAGATACGCAGTATTTT | CASSQRRLDTDTQYF
TRBD1 | TRBJ1-1 | NA | TRBV28 | TGTGCCAGCAGTTTTGGGGACAGGGCTGCTTTCTTT | CASSFGDRAAFF
NA | TRBJ1-1 | NA | TRBV3-1/TRBV3-2 | TGTGCCAGCAGCCAAGATTCAAATGAAGCTTTCTTT | CASSQDSNEAFF